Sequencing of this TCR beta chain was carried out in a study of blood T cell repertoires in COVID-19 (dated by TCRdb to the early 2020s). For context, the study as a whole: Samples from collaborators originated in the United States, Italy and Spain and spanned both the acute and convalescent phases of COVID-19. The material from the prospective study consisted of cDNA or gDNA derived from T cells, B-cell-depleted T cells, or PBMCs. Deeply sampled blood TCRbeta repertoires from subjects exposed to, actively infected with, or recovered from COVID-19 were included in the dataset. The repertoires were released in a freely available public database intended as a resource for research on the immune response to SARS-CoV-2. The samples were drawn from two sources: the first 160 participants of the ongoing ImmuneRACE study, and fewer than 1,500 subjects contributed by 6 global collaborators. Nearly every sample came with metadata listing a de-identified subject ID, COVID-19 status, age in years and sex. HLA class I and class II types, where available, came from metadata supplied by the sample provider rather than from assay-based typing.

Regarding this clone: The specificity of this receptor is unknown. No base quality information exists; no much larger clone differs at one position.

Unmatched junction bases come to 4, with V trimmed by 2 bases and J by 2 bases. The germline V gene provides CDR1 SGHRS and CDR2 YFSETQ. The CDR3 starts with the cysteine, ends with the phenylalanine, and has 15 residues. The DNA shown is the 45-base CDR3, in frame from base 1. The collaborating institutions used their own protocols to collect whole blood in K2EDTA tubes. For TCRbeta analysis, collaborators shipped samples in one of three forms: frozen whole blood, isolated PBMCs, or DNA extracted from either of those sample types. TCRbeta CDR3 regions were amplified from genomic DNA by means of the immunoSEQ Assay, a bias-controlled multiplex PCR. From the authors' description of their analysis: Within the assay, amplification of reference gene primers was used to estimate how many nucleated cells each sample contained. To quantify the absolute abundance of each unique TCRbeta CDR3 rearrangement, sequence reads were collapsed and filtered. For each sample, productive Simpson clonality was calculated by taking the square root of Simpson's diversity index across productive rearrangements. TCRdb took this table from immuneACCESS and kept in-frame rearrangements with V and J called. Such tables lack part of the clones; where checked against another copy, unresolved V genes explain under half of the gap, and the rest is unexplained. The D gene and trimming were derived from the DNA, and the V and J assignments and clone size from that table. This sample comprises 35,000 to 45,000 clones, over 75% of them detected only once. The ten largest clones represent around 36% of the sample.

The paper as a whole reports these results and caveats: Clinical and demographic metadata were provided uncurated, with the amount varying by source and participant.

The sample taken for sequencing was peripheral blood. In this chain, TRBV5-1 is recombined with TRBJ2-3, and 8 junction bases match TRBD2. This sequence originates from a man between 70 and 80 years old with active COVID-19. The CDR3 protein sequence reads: CASSLRGGFTDTQYF. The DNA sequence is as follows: TGCGCCAGCAGCTTACGGGGGGGCTTCACAGATACGCAGTATTTT.